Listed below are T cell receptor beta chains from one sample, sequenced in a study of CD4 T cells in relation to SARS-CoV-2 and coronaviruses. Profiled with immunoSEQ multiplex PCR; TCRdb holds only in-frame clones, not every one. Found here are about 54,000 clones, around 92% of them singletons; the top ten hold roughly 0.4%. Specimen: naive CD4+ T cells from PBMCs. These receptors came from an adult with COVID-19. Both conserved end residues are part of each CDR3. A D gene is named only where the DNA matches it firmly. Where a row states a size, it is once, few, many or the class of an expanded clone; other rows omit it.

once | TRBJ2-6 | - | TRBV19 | CASKRGSGANVLTF | TGTGCCAGTAAAAGGGGCTCTGGGGCCAACGTCCTGACTTTC
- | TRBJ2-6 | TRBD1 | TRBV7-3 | CASSPKGQGFSGANVLTF | TGTGCCAGCAGCCCAAAGGGACAGGGCTTCTCTGGGGCCAACGTCCTGACTTTC
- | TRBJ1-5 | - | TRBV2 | CASSELGNSNQPQHF | TGTGCCAGCAGTGAATTGGGGAATAGCAATCAGCCCCAGCATTTT
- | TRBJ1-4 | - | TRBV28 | CASSLAGTPSNEKLFF | TGTGCCAGCAGTTTGGCCGGGACCCCCTCTAATGAAAAACTGTTTTTT
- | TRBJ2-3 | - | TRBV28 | CASSGTGRGTDTQYF | TGTGCCAGCAGTGGGACGGGAAGGGGTACAGATACGCAGTATTTT
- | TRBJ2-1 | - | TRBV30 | CAWSVVWGRNEQFF | TGTGCCTGGAGTGTTGTGTGGGGTAGGAATGAGCAGTTCTTC
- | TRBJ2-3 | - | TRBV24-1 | CATAVWREGTDTQYF | TGTGCCACCGCGGTCTGGAGGGAGGGCACAGATACGCAGTATTTT
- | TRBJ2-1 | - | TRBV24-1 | CATSDSWSSYNEQFF | TGTGCCACCAGTGATTCCTGGAGCTCCTACAATGAGCAGTTCTTC
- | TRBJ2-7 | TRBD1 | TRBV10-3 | CAIQTGTGYEQYF | TGTGCCATACAAACCGGGACAGGCTACGAGCAGTACTTC
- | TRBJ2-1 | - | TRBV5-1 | CASSRPGGVAVNEQFF | TGCGCCAGCAGCCGACCCGGCGGGGTAGCGGTCAATGAGCAGTTCTTC
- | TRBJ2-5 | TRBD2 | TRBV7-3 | CASSPGGGGQETQYF | TGTGCCAGCAGCCCGGGTGGGGGGGGACAAGAGACCCAGTACTTC
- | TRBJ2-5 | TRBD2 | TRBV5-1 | CASSLAVRTSGSGTQYF | TGCGCCAGCAGCTTGGCCGTTCGGACTAGCGGGAGCGGGACCCAGTACTTC
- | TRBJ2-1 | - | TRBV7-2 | CASSLDFSYNEQFF | TGTGCCAGCAGCCTAGACTTTTCCTACAATGAGCAGTTCTTC
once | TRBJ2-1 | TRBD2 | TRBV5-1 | CASKRLAGNNEQFF | TGCGCCAGCAAGAGACTAGCGGGTAACAATGAGCAGTTCTTC
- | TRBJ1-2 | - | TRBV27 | CASSSPNYGYTF | TGTGCCAGCAGTTCCCCGAACTATGGCTACACCTTC
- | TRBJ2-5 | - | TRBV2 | CASSGLARLGETQYF | TGTGCCAGCAGTGGACTCGCCCGACTCGGAGAGACCCAGTACTTC
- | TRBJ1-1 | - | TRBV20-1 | CSAKENTEAFF | TGCAGTGCTAAGGAGAACACTGAAGCTTTCTTT
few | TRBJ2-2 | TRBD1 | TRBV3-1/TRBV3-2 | CASTGTGKTGELFF | TGTGCCAGTACCGGGACAGGGAAAACCGGGGAGCTGTTTTTT
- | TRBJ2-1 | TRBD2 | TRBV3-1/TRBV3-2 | CASSPAGYNEQFF | TGTGCCAGCAGCCCAGCGGGGTACAATGAGCAGTTCTTC